This TCR beta chain came from a study of response to subunit inactivated influenza vaccine. Study-level points and caveats: Seasonal influenza vaccination, on each occasion, was suggested by the authors to recruit few new T cells.

This clonotype was seen many times. The target antigen is unknown. The CDR3 loop spans 14 amino acids. The germline gives CDR1 SGHTA, CDR2 FQGNSA. V was pared by 5 bases and J by 0 bases, with 10 bases between. TCRdb analysed the RT-PCR reads with MiXCR anew, one entry per CDR3 protein. The data contain 500,000 or so distinct CDR3 sequences, roughly 11% of them singletons. This TCR derives from a man in his forties or fifties who received an inactivated influenza vaccine. The material sequenced was PBMCs from blood, taken 45 days after vaccination. The chain carries TRBV7-2 and TRBJ1-1, with D perhaps TRBD1 (5 bases). CDR3 amino acids: CASSRTTMNTEAFF. The DNA of the CDR3 is TGTGCCAGCAGCCGGACAACCATGAACACTGAAGCTTTCTTT.